Below, 10 T cell receptor beta chains from the same sample are listed, as sequenced in a study of blood T cell repertoires in COVID-19. TCRdb's copy holds only in-frame clones and misses some; the assay was immunoSEQ multiplex PCR. The profile covers over 150,000 clones, with about 86% appearing a single time and under 9.5% taken by the ten largest. The sample taken for sequencing was PBMCs or T cells enriched from blood (not recorded which). These TCRs come from a man aged 45-60 years who had recovered from COVID-19.

The chain has TRBV7-2 and TRBJ1-6; D not resolved. Germline V gives CDR1 SGHTA, CDR2 FQGNSA. The ends were cut back, 5 bases at V and 8 bases at J, with 13 bases in the middle. The CDR3 sequence is 14 residues long. The CDR3 coding sequence is TGTGCCAGCAGCCGCCGCTTCACGGATTCACCCCTCCACTTT. It yields the protein CASSRRFTDSPLHF.

The chain uses TRBV7-2 and TRBJ2-3; the match to TRBD1 covers 8 bases. The CDR3 is 14 residues long. V dropped 3 bases and J dropped 6; count of bases not matched to a gene: 5. Per the germline V gene, CDR1 is SGHTA and CDR2 is FQGNSA. The CDR3 loop reads CASSLDRAADTQYF. CDR3 coding DNA: TGTGCCAGCAGCTTGGACAGGGCTGCCGATACGCAGTATTTT.

The V call is TRBV6-5, the J call TRBJ1-1, with D perhaps TRBD1 (6 bases). V lost 6 bases, J lost 1 base, and 6 bases lay in between. The CDR3 extends over 12 amino acids. Germline V gene lookup returns CDR1 MNHEY and CDR2 SVGAGI. The CDR3 region has the DNA TGTGCCAGCAGACAGGGGAACACTGAAGCTTTCTTT. Translating gives CASRQGNTEAFF.

The chain combines TRBV9 with TRBJ1-5; D uncertain. CDR3 size: 13 residues. CDR1 and CDR2 from the germline V gene are SGDLS and YYNGEE. Trimming removed 4 bases at V and 3 bases at J, with 8 bases between. The CDR3 DNA reads as TGTGCCAGCAGCTCCAACTTCAATCAGCCCCAGCATTTT. Translated: CASSSNFNQPQHF.

The rearrangement uses TRBV5-4 and TRBJ2-5, with D maybe TRBD2 (6 bases). Between the trimmed V and J ends, which lost 3 bases and 2 bases, there was a span of 11 bases. CDR3 length: 14 residues. Germline V gives CDR1 SGHNT, CDR2 YYREEE (reference sequence). The CDR3 DNA reads as TGTGCCAGCAGCTCGCGGGACCTGCAAGAGACCCAGTACTTC. Its protein is CASSSRDLQETQYF.

This chain uses TRBV29-1 with TRBJ2-3, with D possibly TRBD2 on 5 matching bases. V was pared by 5 bases and J by 2 bases, with 14 bases between. This CDR3 spans 14 amino acids. The germline CDR1 and CDR2 sequences are SQVTM and ANQGSEA. For the CDR3, the DNA is TGCAGCGTTCGGGGATTGGCCTCCACAGATACGCAGTATTTT. This translates into CSVRGLASTDTQYF.

The rearrangement links TRBV5-1 to TRBJ2-2, with 10 nucleotides matching TRBD2. The CDR3 contains 16 residues. The germline gives CDR1 SGHRS, CDR2 YFSETQ. J was trimmed by 6 bases and V by 4 bases; bases with no gene match: 9. CDR3: CASSEHPGLAPGELFF. Written as DNA, the CDR3 is TGCGCCAGCAGCGAACACCCGGGACTAGCGCCCGGGGAGCTGTTTTTT.

The CDR3 here is CASSPDGQGSYEQYF. CDR3 sequence (DNA): TGTGCCAGCAGCCCGGACGGACAGGGGTCCTACGAGCAGTACTTC. The chain recombines TRBV5-4 with TRBJ2-7; 9 nucleotides match TRBD1. CDR1 and CDR2 (germline): SGHNT, YYREEE (reference sequence). The CDR3 has 15 amino acids. V was clipped by 4 bases and J by 1 base; unmatched bases: 6. The full variable domain, in which reference TRBV5-4 and TRBJ2-7 provide the parts outside the CDR3, is ETGVTQSPTHLIKTRGQQVTLRCSSQSGHNTVSWYQQALGQGPQFIFQYYREEENGRGNFPPRFSGLQFPNYSSELNVNALELDDSALYLCASSPDGQGSYEQYFGPGTRLTVT.

The chain recombines TRBV3-1 (or the pseudogene TRBV3-2) with TRBJ1-6; D is undetermined. Per the germline V gene, CDR1 is LGHDT and CDR2 is YNNKEL (reference sequence). The CDR3 length is 16 residues. The V and J ends lost 4 bases and 4 bases respectively, with 14 bases between them. The CDR3 region has the DNA TGTGCCAGCAGCCTCCAATCGGGAGTTTATAATTCACCCCTCCACTTT. It codes for CASSLQSGVYNSPLHF.

The chain uses TRBV5-4 and TRBJ2-7; 7 bases are a match to TRBD2. This CDR3 is 14 amino acids long. CDR1 is SGHNT, CDR2 YYREEE, per germline (reference sequence). Unmatched junction bases numbered 4, after V lost 2 bases and J lost 2 bases. CDR3 loop: CASSFIGGTYEQYF. In DNA, the CDR3 is TGTGCCAGCAGCTTCATCGGGGGGACCTACGAGCAGTACTTC.